The rows below give T cell receptor beta chains drawn from one sample of a study of PD-1 blockade in classical Hodgkin lymphoma. Some clones are missing from TCRdb's copy, which holds only in-frame ones; the method was immunoSEQ multiplex PCR. The profile shows 19,000 or so clones, roughly 89% of them singletons. The material sequenced was CD8+ T cells from blood. Receptor source: a human donor with classical Hodgkin lymphoma. Each CDR3 is given without its conserved first and last residue.

j_gene | v_gene | CDR3aa
TRBJ2-2 | TRBV11-2 | ASSSIGTSRTRGELF
TRBJ1-1 | TRBV11-2 | ASSLRSLGGLNTEAF
TRBJ2-7 | TRBV30 | AWARDYVSYEQY
TRBJ2-7 | TRBV4-3 | ASSQRWAGPSYEQY
TRBJ1-3 | TRBV10-1 | ASSESATGGNTIY
TRBJ2-7 | TRBV11-2 | ASSLVGSGIFYEQY
TRBJ1-2 | TRBV9 | ASSARTGGNGYT
TRBJ1-2 | TRBV27 | ASSLSRGSDYGYT
TRBJ1-1 | TRBV4-1 | ASSQEQFMNTEAF
TRBJ1-3 | TRBV27 | ASRGERDKGNTIY
TRBJ1-2 | TRBV4-3 | ASSQATVPNYGYT
TRBJ1-1 | TRBV2 | ASSIQGTLFMNTEAF